This T cell receptor (beta chain) was identified during a study of cytomegalovirus exposure and HLA in healthy donors. Study-wide points: Rare TCR sequences predominated, though certain public TCRs were found in many donors. Later on, an analysis found that several of the most significant clusters appeared to be linked to common viral pathogens, which included parvovirus B19. From TCR beta sequences, most subjects' HLA-A and HLA-B alleles were reportedly predicted accurately. Later genetic work tied a missense DCLRE1C variant to beta-chain V and J trimming.

With 60 Vbeta and 13 Jbeta primers, the PCR was carried out. Produced via immunoSEQ multiplex PCR; TCRdb's table is partial and in-frame only. The sample shows around 150,000 clones, roughly 83% of them seen only once. As to this clone: Its antigen is as yet unknown.

The CDR3 runs 14 residues. CDR1 and CDR2 from the germline V gene are SQVTM and ANQGSEA. V lost 7 bases to trimming and J lost 8 bases; unmatched junction nucleotides: 6. The TCR sequence derives from a man aged 40-50 years in good health and CMV-seronegative. The chain has TRBV29-1 and TRBJ2-2; 14 nucleotides align to TRBD2. Material for sequencing was PBMCs. CDR3 in amino acids: CSALGTSGSGELFF. CDR3 nucleotides: TGCAGCGCCTTAGGGACTAGCGGGAGTGGGGAGCTGTTTTTT.